This entry concerns a single T cell receptor (beta chain). What it binds is not known. Relative to the germline gene, one junction end is altered; a read error may explain this. These data come from a study of identical twins. General study results and limits: It was possible that invariant MAIT and iNKT cells partly confounded the zero-insertion analyses.

The CDR3 contains 15 residues. Every one of the donors was a healthy Caucasian. TCRdb ran MiXCR on the 5' RACE reads and lists one entry per CDR3 protein. This table has fewer than 250,000 distinct CDR3 sequences, less than 10% appearing once. J is TRBJ2-2 and V is TRBV12-3 or TRBV12-4; 7 bases map to TRBD1. The source is a woman aged 18-30 years in good health. The sequenced material came from memory (CD45RO+) T cells sorted from blood. The CDR3: CASRPTGVNTVELFF. CDR3 nucleotides: TGTGCCAGCAGACCCACAGGGGTCAACACCGTGGAGCTGTTTTTT.